These 24 T cell receptor beta chains share one sample of origin, sequenced in a study of cytomegalovirus exposure and HLA in healthy donors. The PCR had 60 Vbeta and 13 Jbeta primers. The repertoire was sequenced with immunoSEQ multiplex PCR; TCRdb's copy has only in-frame clones and lacks some. This table has around 180,000 clones, 84% appearing once. The source material was PBMCs. All receptors come from a girl aged 10 to 17 in good health and CMV-seropositive.

The V and J genes are TRBV9 and TRBJ2-2; 8 bases align to TRBD2. The germline gives CDR1 SGDLS, CDR2 YYNGEE. This CDR3 has 14 residues. Germline trimming cut 3 bases from V and 4 bases from J; bases unmatched to any gene: 2. Written as DNA, the CDR3 is TGTGCCAGCAGCGCGGGGGGGGCCACCGGGGAGCTGTTTTTT. It specifies CASSAGGATGELFF. The entire variable domain, with the rest obtained from reference TRBV9 and TRBJ2-2, is as follows: DSGVTQTPKHLITATGQRVTLRCSPRSGDLSVYWYQQSLDQGLQFLIQYYNGEERAKGNILERFSAQQFPDLHSELNLSSLELGDSALYFCASSAGGATGELFFGEGSRLTVL.

This clone was observed once. The chain combines TRBV6-6 with TRBJ1-1; 9 nucleotides agree with TRBD1. J lost 4 bases, V lost 10 bases, and 7 bases had no gene match. The CDR3 extends over 13 amino acids. The germline CDR1 and CDR2 sequences are MNHNY and SVGAGI (reference sequence). The CDR3 region has the DNA TGTGCCACCCAGGGACAGGGCGGCACTGAAGCTTTCTTT. It encodes CATQGQGGTEAFF.

In this sample, this clone turned up once. The chain joins TRBV10-3 to TRBJ1-1, with D perhaps matching TRBD1 (6 bases). The germline CDR1 and CDR2 sequences are ENHRY and SYGVKD. V was clipped by 6 bases and J by 3 bases, with 14 bases between them. The CDR3 has 14 amino acids. The CDR3 sequence is CAIRPDRSYTEAFF. The DNA for the CDR3 is TGTGCCATCAGACCCGACAGGTCGTACACTGAAGCTTTCTTT.

The chain is built from TRBV15 and TRBJ2-5, with 10 bases lining up with TRBD2. There are 17 residues in the CDR3. Unmatched junction bases numbered 9, after V lost 3 bases and J lost 2 bases. The germline gives CDR1 LNHNV, CDR2 YYDKDF (reference sequence). The CDR3 region is CATSRGESSGGQETQYF. Here the CDR3 DNA reads TGTGCCACCAGCAGGGGGGAATCTAGCGGGGGTCAAGAGACCCAGTACTTC.

As for this clone: At one end the junction does not follow the germline gene, possibly because of a read error. Within the sample, other DNA sequences also encode this same CDR3. The rearrangement uses TRBV7-3 and TRBJ1-1; D is possibly TRBD1 (5 bases). The CDR3 sequence is 13 residues long. Germline V gives CDR1 SGHTA, CDR2 FQGTGA. CDR3 nucleotides: TGTGCCAGCAGCTTTAGACAGAACACTGAGGCTTTCTTT. This encodes CASSFRQNTEAFF.

The chain employs TRBV15 and TRBJ2-3; TRBD2 agrees at 16 bases. V was clipped by 5 bases and J by 4 bases; unmatched bases: 3. The CDR3 covers 16 residues. The germline CDR1 and CDR2 sequences are LNHNV and YYDKDF (reference sequence). CDR3 coding DNA: TGTGCCACCAGCTCCGGGACTAGCGGGGGGGCAGATACGCAGTATTTT. The encoded protein is CATSSGTSGGADTQYF.

The chain links TRBV7-9 to TRBJ2-1; D gene uncertain. V shed 0 bases and J shed 7 bases, with 7 bases lying between them. Germline CDR1 is SEHNR and CDR2 is FQNEAQ (reference sequence). CDR3 length: 13 residues. The CDR3 loop is CASSLALGNEQFF. The CDR3 region has the DNA TGTGCCAGCAGCTTAGCTCTCGGGAATGAGCAGTTCTTC.

This clone was recorded a few times. The rearrangement links TRBV7-3 to TRBJ2-1; perhaps TRBD2 as D (6 bases). The CDR3 is 15 amino acids. Trimming took 4 bases from V and 3 from J, leaving 13 bases between them. CDR1 SGHTA and CDR2 FQGTGA come from the germline V gene. CDR3 residues: CASSSDGGSYNEQFF. CDR3 sequence (DNA): TGTGCCAGCAGCTCCGACGGGGGTAGCTACAATGAGCAGTTCTTC.

This sequence joins TRBV19 and TRBJ1-2, with D maybe TRBD1 (6 bases). The CDR3 is 17 amino acids. The germline V and J ends were trimmed by 4 bases and 0 bases, with 18 bases remaining between them. Germline CDR1 LNHDA, CDR2 SQIVND (reference sequence). CDR3 coding DNA: TGTGCCAGTAGTAACCACAGGGAGAGAGGAGCTAACTATGGCTACACCTTC. It is translated as CASSNHRERGANYGYTF.

The chain is built from TRBV5-1 and TRBJ2-6; no clear D gene. In germline, CDR1 is SGHRS, CDR2 YFSETQ. The CDR3 runs to 14 residues. V gave up 5 bases and J gave up 4 bases, with 10 bases separating them. CDR3: CASSSRPGANVLTF. The CDR3 DNA is TGCGCCAGCAGTTCTAGACCCGGGGCCAACGTCCTGACTTTC.

This sequence joins TRBV9 and TRBJ1-2, with D possibly being TRBD1 (6 bases). V lost 4 bases, J lost 5 bases, and 30 bases lay in between. The CDR3 length is 19 residues. From germline, CDR1 is SGDLS and CDR2 YYNGEE. In DNA, the CDR3 is TGTGCCAGCAGCATTAGACTGGGGAGCGGGACAAATATAGAGTATGGCTACACCTTC. This encodes CASSIRLGSGTNIEYGYTF. Combining the CDR3 with reference TRBV9 and TRBJ1-2 gives the whole variable domain DSGVTQTPKHLITATGQRVTLRCSPRSGDLSVYWYQQSLDQGLQFLIQYYNGEERAKGNILERFSAQQFPDLHSELNLSSLELGDSALYFCASSIRLGSGTNIEYGYTFGSGTRLTVV.

V and J are TRBV19 and TRBJ1-2; 9 bases agree with TRBD1. The V segment lost 5 bases and the J segment 9 bases; nucleotides outside the gene matches: 13. The CDR3 loop spans 15 amino acids. The V gene's germline CDR1 is LNHDA and CDR2 SQIVND (reference sequence). The CDR3 protein is CASSDQITGGASYTF. The CDR3 region has the DNA TGTGCCAGTAGTGACCAAATTACAGGGGGCGCCAGCTACACCTTC.

This clone was recorded only once. The genes are TRBV18 and TRBJ1-1, with 8 bases fitting TRBD1. The CDR3 has 15 residues. Germline-derived CDR1 and CDR2 are KGHSH and LQKENI. Losses at the gene ends were 6 bases for V and 4 bases for J; bases not matched to a gene: 10. CDR3 residues: CASSPNDRGGTEAFF. Written as DNA, the CDR3 is TGTGCCAGCTCTCCGAACGACAGGGGCGGCACTGAAGCTTTCTTT.

The chain employs TRBV7-9 and TRBJ1-2, with 8 bases that match TRBD1. Germline trimming cut 2 bases from V and 3 bases from J; bases unmatched to any gene: 5. Germline V gene lookup returns CDR1 SEHNR and CDR2 FQNEAQ (reference sequence). There are 15 residues in the CDR3. CDR3 region: CASSLPPTGDYGYTF. The CDR3 nucleotides read TGTGCCAGCAGCTTACCCCCGACAGGGGACTATGGCTACACCTTC.

The chain couples TRBV13 to TRBJ1-2, with a possible D match to TRBD1 (5 bases). The germline gives CDR1 PRHDT, CDR2 FYEKMQ (reference sequence). The CDR3 is made up of 15 amino acids. V lost 4 bases, J lost 3 bases, and 15 bases lay in between. The CDR3, as DNA: TGTGCCAGCAGCTCCCGACAGATTACCTACTATGGCTACACCTTC. This sequence encodes CASSSRQITYYGYTF.

This clone was seen a handful of times. CDR3 sequence reads: CASRFGSLGGPYGYTF. The DNA of the CDR3 is TGTGCAAGTCGCTTCGGTAGTTTAGGGGGCCCCTATGGCTACACCTTC. The V call is TRBV12-2, the J call TRBJ1-2; the table assigns TRBD1, which was not confirmed against the DNA. TRBV12-2 is a documented pseudogene. This CDR3 contains 16 residues.

The chain combines TRBV2 with TRBJ2-1; 9 bases align to TRBD2. The CDR3 spans 13 residues. V was pared by 6 bases and J by 9 bases, with 6 bases of the junction left unmatched. Germline V gene data show CDR1 as SNHLY and CDR2 as FYNNEI. CDR3 residues: CASRAGGPIEQFF. CDR3 nucleotides: TGTGCCAGCAGGGCGGGGGGGCCGATTGAGCAGTTCTTC.

The rearrangement uses TRBV2 and TRBJ2-5; D remains ambiguous. Germline loops: CDR1 SNHLY, CDR2 FYNNEI. Trimming took off 2 bases at V and 7 bases at J, with 11 bases between the two ends. The CDR3 loop spans 13 amino acids. CDR3: CASSENTIGTQYF. The CDR3 nucleotides read TGTGCCAGCAGTGAAAATACGATCGGGACCCAGTACTTC.

This chain uses TRBV11-2 with TRBJ1-1; 10 nucleotides match TRBD1. Germline assignment: CDR1 SGHAT and CDR2 FQNNGV. The V segment lost 4 bases and the J segment 3 bases; nucleotides outside the gene matches: 2. The CDR3 has 14 residues. CDR3 DNA sequence: TGTGCCAGCAGCTACGGACAGGGGGACACTGAAGCTTTCTTT. Encoded protein: CASSYGQGDTEAFF.

V is TRBV11-2 and J is TRBJ1-4; 9 positions match TRBD1. This CDR3 contains 14 residues. V was clipped by 5 bases and J by 7 bases; unmatched bases: 5. The V gene's germline CDR1 is SGHAT and CDR2 FQNNGV. In DNA form, the CDR3 reads TGTGCCAGCAGCGGACAGGGGAAGGGTGAAAAACTGTTTTTT. It translates to CASSGQGKGEKLFF.

The CDR3 spells CASSQEGIGQGSGYTF. The DNA for the CDR3 is TGCGCCAGCAGCCAAGAGGGTATAGGACAGGGGTCTGGCTACACCTTC. The chain uses TRBV4-1 and TRBJ1-2; 9 positions match TRBD1. The CDR3 consists of 16 residues. Germline CDR1 and CDR2: MGHRA and YSYEKL. The V segment lost 0 bases and the J segment 7 bases; nucleotides outside the gene matches: 9.

The rearrangement joins TRBV19 to TRBJ1-1; 10 bases are a match to TRBD1. Germline values: CDR1 LNHDA, CDR2 SQIVND (reference sequence). V lost 7 bases, J lost 4 bases, and 12 bases stayed unmatched. The CDR3 is 16 residues long. CDR3 in DNA: TGTGCCAGTACTTTTACGACAGGGGGCGCGAGCACTGAAGCTTTCTTT. Its translation: CASTFTTGGASTEAFF.

The rearrangement links TRBV7-6 to TRBJ2-3; 7 positions agree with TRBD2. Unmatched junction bases numbered 12, after V lost 1 base and J lost 2 bases. This CDR3 spans 18 amino acids. Germline lookup yields CDR1 SGHVS and CDR2 FNYEAQ. This CDR3 reads CASSLGPPWGGYTDTQYF. CDR3 nucleotides: TGTGCCAGCAGCTTAGGCCCCCCCTGGGGGGGGTACACAGATACGCAGTATTTT.

The rearrangement links TRBV18 to TRBJ2-5, with TRBD2 identical over 14 bases. There are 14 residues in the CDR3. Per the germline V gene, CDR1 is KGHSH and CDR2 is LQKENI. V lost 6 bases, J lost 6 bases, and 3 bases stayed unmatched. The CDR3 sequence: CASSGLAGGQTQYF. The CDR3 region has the DNA TGTGCCAGCTCCGGACTAGCGGGGGGCCAGACCCAGTACTTC.